The clone carrying this T cell receptor (beta chain) has a count of ten or more. Its matching antigen is unknown. The data are from a study of T cells after yellow fever vaccination. TCRdb passed the 5' RACE reads through MiXCR, listing each CDR3 protein once. Seen here are 170,000 or so distinct CDR3 sequences, approximately 6.2% observed once, and the top ten hold under 3%. Study findings and constraints: Most primary-vaccination clones recurred post-booster (roughly 96% CD4, 88% CD8).

Trimming stripped 5 bases from V and 5 bases from J, with 12 bases between. The CDR3 consists of 12 residues. Germline V gene sequence: CDR1 SQVTM, CDR2 ANQGSEA. The clonotype originates from a man aged 18 to 35 who received the YFV17D yellow fever vaccine. The V call is TRBV29-1, the J call TRBJ2-5; TRBD1 is a possible D gene (7 bases). The sample in question was CD4+ T cells sorted from PBMCs, obtained on the day of the first yellow fever vaccination. CDR3 coding DNA: TGCAGCGTTCCGACAGGGAGGGAGACCCAGTACTTC. Its protein is CSVPTGRETQYF. Supplemented by reference TRBV29-1 and TRBJ2-5, the full variable domain reads SAVISQKPSRDICQRGTSLTIQCQVDSQVTMMFWYRQQPGQSLTLIATANQGSEATYESGFVIDKFPISRPNLTFSTLTVSNMSPEDSSIYLCSVPTGRETQYFGPGTRLLVL.